The sequence of this T cell receptor beta chain was determined in a study of early T cells in non-severe SARS-CoV-2 infection. Study in general: Sequencing used unsorted whole-blood bulk RNA, so chains lack pairing.

This clonotype has ten or more counts. Researchers tagged individual cDNA molecules with unique molecular identifiers. TCRdb independently ran MiXCR on the 5' RACE reads; one entry per CDR3 protein. This repertoire shows about 48,000 distinct CDR3 sequences, approximately 5.6% found once; its top ten account for roughly 4.7%. CDR1 MGHRA and CDR2 YSYEKL come from the germline V gene. V was trimmed by 2 bases and J by 4 bases, leaving 15 bases between them. The CDR3 has 15 amino acids. The J gene is TRBJ2-7, the V gene TRBV4-1; D may be TRBD2 (7 bases). This sequence was found in an adult who was a healthcare worker with PCR-confirmed SARS-CoV-2 infection or an uninfected control (not recorded which). The sequenced sample consisted of whole blood. For the CDR3, the DNA is TGCGCCAGCAGCCAACGATGGGGGGGCGAGTACGAGCAGTACTTC. It codes for CASSQRWGGEYEQYF.